These T cell receptor beta chains were read from a single sample in a study of blood T cell repertoires in COVID-19. TCRdb's table, derived via immunoSEQ multiplex PCR, lists solely in-frame clones and lacks some. Here the sample spans 250,000 to 350,000 clones, 87% being singletons. The sequenced sample consisted of PBMCs or T cells enriched from blood (not recorded which). The receptors originated from a woman aged 18-35 years who had recovered from COVID-19. CDR3s include the opening cysteine and the closing phenylalanine or tryptophan. The order of the fields is J gene, CDR3 length, V gene, clone size, D gene, CDR3 protein, CDR3 DNA. D genes are given only for firm matches. Clone size is not always given. Where it is, it says once, few, many or a class for expanded clones.

TRBJ2-3,17,TRBV9,once,NA,CASSPRDRSAVPDTQYF,TGTGCCAGCAGCCCGCGGGACCGCTCCGCTGTTCCAGATACGCAGTATTTT
TRBJ1-5,13,TRBV6-5,NA,NA,CASSLGQNQPQHF,TGTGCCAGCAGTTTAGGACAGAATCAGCCCCAGCATTTT
TRBJ1-1,13,TRBV7-9,NA,NA,CASSPSVGIMAFF,TGTGCCAGCAGCCCCTCCGTTGGCATCATGGCTTTCTTT
TRBJ1-1,14,TRBV13,NA,NA,CASSLAGLNTEAFF,TGTGCCAGCAGCCTCGCGGGGCTGAACACTGAAGCTTTCTTT
TRBJ1-2,18,TRBV19,NA,TRBD1,CASSSAGTDYVTNYGYTF,TGTGCCAGTAGTAGCGCCGGGACAGACTATGTCACTAACTATGGCTACACCTTC
TRBJ2-1,13,TRBV7-3,NA,NA,CASSLGGGNEQFF,TGTGCCAGCAGCTTAGGGGGCGGTAATGAGCAGTTCTTC
TRBJ1-2,16,TRBV19,NA,NA,CASSPTGGMANYGYTF,TGTGCCAGTAGTCCTACCGGGGGGATGGCTAACTATGGCTACACCTTC
TRBJ2-1,16,TRBV11-1,few,TRBD2,CASSYSGSGVGNEQFF,TGTGCCAGCAGCTATAGTGGTAGCGGGGTCGGGAATGAGCAGTTCTTC
TRBJ1-2,13,TRBV30,NA,NA,CAWSPSVSYGYTF,TGTGCCTGGAGCCCTTCTGTTAGCTATGGCTACACCTTC
TRBJ2-1,15,TRBV5-1,NA,NA,CASSLVALTYNEQFF,TGCGCCAGCAGCTTGGTTGCGCTTACCTACAATGAGCAGTTCTTC
TRBJ1-5,16,TRBV19,few,NA,CASSTWGSYSNQPQHF,TGTGCCAGTAGTACCTGGGGCAGCTATAGCAATCAGCCCCAGCATTTT
TRBJ2-7,13,TRBV6-2/TRBV6-3,NA,NA,CASSTLREYEQYF,TGTGCCAGCAGCACATTAAGGGAGTACGAGCAGTACTTC
TRBJ2-2,17,TRBV11-2,NA,TRBD2,CASSYELGLAGAGELFF,TGTGCCAGCAGCTATGAACTTGGACTAGCTGGTGCCGGGGAGCTGTTTTTT
TRBJ1-2,15,TRBV5-6,NA,NA,CASRGSSKDDYGYTF,TGTGCCAGCCGGGGGTCCAGTAAAGATGACTATGGCTACACCTTC
TRBJ2-5,17,TRBV3-1/TRBV3-2,once,TRBD1,CASSQGPTGAFEETQYF,TGTGCCAGCAGCCAGGGGCCGACAGGGGCGTTCGAAGAGACCCAGTACTTC
TRBJ1-5,17,TRBV2,NA,TRBD1,CASSPQGTGNSNQPQHF,TGTGCCAGCAGTCCACAGGGGACAGGGAATAGCAATCAGCCCCAGCATTTT
TRBJ2-3,14,TRBV11-1,NA,NA,CASSREISTDTQYF,TGTGCCAGCAGCAGAGAGATTAGCACAGATACGCAGTATTTT
TRBJ2-1,15,TRBV7-2,NA,NA,CASTVAPSSYNEQFF,TGTGCCAGCACTGTAGCCCCGAGCTCCTACAATGAGCAGTTCTTC
TRBJ1-5,13,TRBV7-9,NA,NA,CASSLASDQPQHF,TGTGCCAGCAGCTTAGCTTCGGATCAGCCCCAGCATTTT
TRBJ2-7,14,TRBV6-1,NA,NA,CASSDVGSLYEQYF,TGTGCCAGCAGTGATGTAGGGAGTCTCTACGAGCAGTACTTC
TRBJ1-5,14,TRBV2,NA,TRBD1,CASRGDRTNQPQHF,TGTGCCAGCCGTGGGGACAGGACTAATCAGCCCCAGCATTTT
TRBJ1-1,13,TRBV18,NA,NA,CASSLDRNTEAFF,TGTGCCAGCTCACTCGACAGGAACACTGAAGCTTTCTTT
TRBJ2-2,18,TRBV4-3,NA,TRBD2,CASSQVWTSGRGTGELFF,TGCGCCAGCAGCCAAGTCTGGACTAGCGGGAGGGGGACCGGGGAGCTGTTTTTT
TRBJ2-7,13,TRBV7-9,NA,NA,CASSRLGGGLLNF,TGTGCCAGCAGCCGTTTAGGTGGGGGACTCCTGAACTTC
TRBJ2-3,14,TRBV7-2,NA,TRBD2,CAIDGGLSTDTQYF,TGTGCCATCGACGGGGGGTTAAGCACAGATACGCAGTATTTT
TRBJ2-1,17,TRBV4-3,NA,NA,CASSQDMVGGSYNEQFF,TGCGCCAGCAGCCAAGACATGGTGGGGGGCTCCTACAATGAGCAGTTCTTC
TRBJ1-2,13,TRBV19,NA,TRBD1,CASSQQGGLGYTF,TGTGCCAGTAGCCAACAGGGGGGACTTGGCTACACCTTC
TRBJ1-1,12,TRBV10-3,few,TRBD1,CATGTVNTEAFF,TGTGCCACGGGGACAGTGAACACTGAAGCTTTCTTT
TRBJ2-7,13,TRBV19,NA,TRBD1,CASSDRGYYEQYF,TGTGCCAGTAGCGACAGGGGATACTACGAGCAGTACTTC
TRBJ1-4,16,TRBV5-1,NA,NA,CASSLVGATTNEKLFF,TGCGCCAGCAGCTTGGTAGGGGCGACGACTAATGAAAAACTGTTTTTT
TRBJ2-3,14,TRBV3-1/TRBV3-2,once,NA,CASSQVTGGDTQYF,TGTGCCAGCAGCCAAGTAACGGGTGGAGATACGCAGTATTTT
TRBJ2-3,16,TRBV5-1,NA,NA,CASSPRPASGTDTQYF,TGCGCCAGCAGTCCTCGCCCGGCCAGCGGCACAGATACGCAGTATTTT
TRBJ1-3,13,TRBV5-1,once,NA,CASSTGSGNTIYF,TGCGCCAGCAGCACGGGGTCTGGAAACACCATATATTTT
TRBJ1-4,14,TRBV4-1,NA,TRBD1,CASSRGQGYEKLFF,TGCGCCAGCAGCCGGGGACAGGGCTATGAAAAACTGTTTTTT
TRBJ2-1,13,TRBV6-5,few,NA,CASSKQGGNEQFF,TGTGCCAGCAGTAAACAGGGGGGGAATGAGCAGTTCTTC
TRBJ2-7,15,TRBV19,NA,TRBD2,CASSGTSGGLDEQYF,TGTGCCAGTAGTGGGACTAGCGGGGGTCTCGACGAGCAGTACTTC
TRBJ1-3,16,TRBV7-3,few,NA,CASSAEDRTSGNTIYF,TGTGCCAGCAGCGCGGAGGACAGAACCTCTGGAAACACCATATATTTT
TRBJ1-1,15,TRBV5-1,NA,TRBD1,CASSSRYRGNTEAFF,TGCGCCAGCAGCTCACGTTACAGGGGTAACACTGAAGCTTTCTTT
TRBJ1-1,13,TRBV6-2/TRBV6-3,NA,NA,CASSLQGGTEAFF,TGTGCCAGCAGTTTACAGGGAGGGACTGAAGCTTTCTTT
TRBJ2-2,15,TRBV7-3,NA,TRBD1,CASSLDRGNTGELFF,TGTGCCAGCAGCTTGGACAGGGGGAACACCGGGGAGCTGTTTTTT
TRBJ2-7,13,TRBV5-1,NA,NA,CASSLGSSYEQYF,TGCGCCAGCAGCTTGGGGAGCTCCTACGAGCAGTACTTC
TRBJ1-6,15,TRBV5-6,NA,TRBD1,CASSLLPQGNSPLHF,TGTGCCAGCAGCTTGTTGCCACAGGGGAATTCACCCCTCCACTTT
TRBJ1-2,16,TRBV11-2,NA,TRBD1,CASSLGSTGFNYGYTF,TGTGCCAGCAGCTTAGGCTCGACAGGGTTTAACTATGGCTACACCTTC
TRBJ1-2,17,TRBV3-1/TRBV3-2,NA,NA,CASSQASPGLTSYGYTF,TGTGCCAGCAGCCAAGCATCGCCAGGCCTTACGAGCTATGGCTACACCTTC
TRBJ2-7,13,TRBV25-1,NA,NA,CASSESGTVEQYF,TGTGCCAGCAGTGAATCTGGAACAGTCGAGCAGTACTTC
TRBJ2-6,16,TRBV7-3,NA,TRBD1,CASSSPTGAGANVLTF,TGTGCCAGCAGCTCTCCGACAGGGGCTGGGGCCAACGTCCTGACTTTC
TRBJ1-6,14,TRBV18,once,NA,CASSTGQRNSPLHF,TGTGCCAGCTCAACTGGACAGAGAAATTCACCCCTCCACTTT
TRBJ1-1,12,TRBV30,NA,NA,CAWSPSRGLAFF,TGTGCCTGGAGCCCAAGTCGGGGTTTAGCTTTCTTT
TRBJ2-7,20,TRBV4-3,NA,TRBD2,CASSQDWGDIAGVRSYEQYF,TGCGCCAGCAGCCAAGATTGGGGGGACATAGCGGGAGTGCGCTCCTACGAGCAGTACTTC
TRBJ1-6,17,TRBV3-1/TRBV3-2,NA,NA,CASSQASSQGYGSPLHF,TGTGCCAGCAGCCAAGCCTCCAGCCAGGGGTACGGTTCACCCCTCCACTTT
TRBJ1-2,15,TRBV24-1,NA,NA,CATSEGQGRSYGYTF,TGTGCCACCAGTGAGGGGCAGGGGCGGTCCTATGGCTACACCTTC
TRBJ2-7,13,TRBV9,NA,TRBD1,CASSAGTAYEQYF,TGTGCCAGCAGCGCCGGGACAGCCTACGAGCAGTACTTC
TRBJ2-4,16,TRBV4-2,once,TRBD2,CASSQDGRLAKNIQYF,TGTGCCAGCAGCCAAGACGGGAGGCTAGCCAAAAACATTCAGTACTTC
TRBJ2-7,14,TRBV14,NA,TRBD2,CASSVRGVSYEQYF,TGTGCCAGCAGCGTTCGGGGGGTCTCCTACGAGCAGTACTTC
TRBJ1-6,15,TRBV4-3,NA,TRBD1,CASSRGQGITSPLHF,TGCGCCAGCAGCCGAGGACAGGGGATAACTTCACCCCTCCACTTT
TRBJ1-3,16,TRBV2,NA,TRBD1,CASSARTGPSGNTIYF,TGTGCCAGCAGTGCAAGGACAGGGCCTTCTGGAAACACCATATATTTT
TRBJ2-5,13,TRBV5-1,NA,TRBD1,CATQGQSQETQYF,TGCGCCACCCAGGGACAGTCACAAGAGACCCAGTACTTC